This T cell receptor (beta chain) was captured by sequencing in a study of cytomegalovirus exposure and HLA in healthy donors. Turning to the study itself: There were 90 million to 140 million unique TCR beta sequences, drawn from approximately 180 million T cells, in an earlier analysis.

It was with 60 Vbeta and 13 Jbeta primers that the PCR ran. Produced via immunoSEQ multiplex PCR; TCRdb's table is partial and in-frame only. This sample yields under 200,000 clones, of which 70% to 90% are seen a single time; 7.5% to 10% belongs to the top ten. Study-wide results and caveats: Some public TCRs appeared in many individuals, while most sequences were rare. Reports indicate that TCR beta sequences accurately predicted the HLA-A and HLA-B alleles of most subjects. Presence/absence comparisons presumed near-even sequencing depth among donors.

The CDR3 is made up of 16 amino acids. Germline V gene sequence: CDR1 MNHNS, CDR2 SASEGT. Between the trimmed V and J ends, which lost 0 bases and 10 bases, there was a span of 16 bases. Concerning this clone: Its antigen is undetermined.

This sequence joins TRBV6-1 and TRBJ1-6; D may be TRBD1 (5 bases). The sequence came from a man younger than 35 in good health and CMV-seropositive. The sample was PBMCs. This chain's CDR3 is CASSEASWAGRSPLHF. The CDR3 region has the DNA TGTGCCAGCAGTGAAGCATCGTGGGCAGGGCGGTCACCCCTCCACTTT.